The 20 T cell receptor beta chains below come from one sample, sequenced in a study of blood T cell repertoires in COVID-19. Generated by immunoSEQ multiplex PCR, the TCRdb table keeps only in-frame clones and is missing some. The profile shows tens of thousands of clones, roughly four fifths of them singletons. Material: peripheral blood. These receptor sequences come from a human donor in a cohort sampled during active COVID-19.

V usage is TRBV3-1 (or the pseudogene TRBV3-2) and J usage is TRBJ2-7; TRBD1 matches 7 bases. V dropped 0 bases and J dropped 3; count of bases not matched to a gene: 2. CDR3 size: 14 residues. The germline CDR1 and CDR2 sequences are LGHDT and YNNKEL (reference sequence). This CDR3 is CASSQDWDSYEQYF. CDR3 nucleotides: TGTGCCAGCAGCCAAGACTGGGACAGCTACGAGCAGTACTTC.

The rearrangement uses TRBV18 and TRBJ2-6; D call uncertain. Trimming shortened V by 5 bases and J by 0 bases, and 8 bases separated the two germline ends. CDR1 is KGHSH, CDR2 LQKENI, per germline. This CDR3 spans 15 amino acids. CDR3 coding DNA: TGTGCCAGCTCAGAGCTGCCCTCTGGGGCCAACGTCCTGACTTTC. It is translated as CASSELPSGANVLTF. The whole variable domain, remainder taken from reference TRBV18 and TRBJ2-6, is NAGVMQNPRHLVRRRGQEARLRCSPMKGHSHVYWYRQLPEEGLKFMVYLQKENIIDESGMPKERFSAEFPKEGPSILRIQQVVRGDSAAYFCASSELPSGANVLTFGAGSRLTVL.

The chain joins TRBV10-3 to TRBJ1-6; 8 bases map to TRBD1. The V segment lost 3 bases and the J segment 5 bases; nucleotides outside the gene matches: 6. Germline CDR1 is ENHRY and CDR2 is SYGVKD. The CDR3 sequence is 16 residues long. The CDR3 DNA follows: TGTGCCATCAGTGATCCTCCGGGACAGGATAATTCACCCCTCCACTTT. This encodes CAISDPPGQDNSPLHF.

J is TRBJ1-1 and V is TRBV19; 9 nucleotides align to TRBD1. Germline values: CDR1 LNHDA, CDR2 SQIVND (reference sequence). V trimming: 10 bases; J trimming: 3 bases; junction bases outside the gene matches: 6. The CDR3 has 13 amino acids. CDR3 nucleotides: TGTGCCACCCACAGGGGGCAGGACACTGAAGCTTTCTTT. It codes for CATHRGQDTEAFF.

The chain has TRBV7-6 and TRBJ2-3; weak D call: TRBD2 (7 bases). Germline V gives CDR1 SGHVS, CDR2 FNYEAQ. The ends were cut back, 0 bases at V and 5 bases at J, with 12 bases in the middle. The CDR3 runs to 15 residues. CDR3 sequence: CASSLAGGPIDTQYF. The CDR3 nucleotides read TGTGCCAGCAGCTTAGCGGGGGGGCCGATAGATACGCAGTATTTT. The whole variable domain, remainder taken from reference TRBV7-6 and TRBJ2-3, is GAGVSQSPRYKVTKRGQDVALRCDPISGHVSLYWYRQALGQGPEFLTYFNYEAQQDKSGLPNDRFSAERPEGSISTLTIQRTEQRDSAMYRCASSLAGGPIDTQYFGPGTRLTVL.

The chain recombines TRBV19 with TRBJ2-2; 8 bases line up with TRBD1. J was trimmed by 6 bases and V by 4 bases; bases with no gene match: 7. The CDR3 spans 15 residues. Germline CDR1 LNHDA, CDR2 SQIVND (reference sequence). CDR3 in amino acids: CASSTSGTGSGELFF. CDR3 sequence (DNA): TGTGCCAGTAGTACCTCCGGGACAGGTTCCGGGGAGCTGTTTTTT. The full variable domain, completed using reference TRBV19 and TRBJ2-2, is DGGITQSPKYLFRKEGQNVTLSCEQNLNHDAMYWYRQDPGQGLRLIYYSQIVNDFQKGDIAEGYSVSREKKESFPLTVTSAQKNPTAFYLCASSTSGTGSGELFFGEGSRLTVL.

This clone was seen repeatedly, ten times or more. The genes are TRBV3-1 (or the pseudogene TRBV3-2) and TRBJ1-1; 8 bases line up with TRBD1. The ends lost 4 bases at V and 9 bases at J; junction bases unmatched: 10. CDR3 size: 14 residues. Germline V gives CDR1 LGHDT, CDR2 YNNKEL (reference sequence). The CDR3 nucleotides are TGTGCCAGCAGCCGCAACATTGACAGGGGTCAAGCTTTCTTT. Translation gives CASSRNIDRGQAFF.

J is TRBJ2-3 and V is TRBV14, with 13 bases that match TRBD2. The germline CDR1 and CDR2 sequences are SGHDN and FVKESK. The CDR3 covers 21 residues. V lost 1 base and J lost 3; bases outside the gene matches: 16. Here the CDR3 DNA reads TGTGCCAGCAGCCAAGTAAGAGGCCGGACTAGCGGGGGCAGCTTGACAGATACGCAGTATTTT. It yields the protein CASSQVRGRTSGGSLTDTQYF.

This chain links TRBV6-5 with TRBJ2-3, with 11 nucleotides matching TRBD2. The germline gives CDR1 MNHEY, CDR2 SVGAGI. Unmatched junction bases numbered 0, after V lost 6 bases and J lost 4 bases. This CDR3 spans 13 amino acids. CDR3 loop: CASRGLAADTQYF. The CDR3 DNA follows: TGTGCCAGCAGGGGACTAGCGGCAGATACGCAGTATTTT.

The chain combines TRBV6-5 with TRBJ2-4, with D possibly TRBD1 on 6 matching bases. CDR1 and CDR2 (germline): MNHEY, SVGAGI. The CDR3 spans 13 residues. V was trimmed by 10 bases and J by 11 bases, leaving 21 bases between them. The CDR3 coding sequence is TGTGCCACCAGCACAGGGCTGCTCGCCCTTCAGTACTTC. Protein product: CATSTGLLALQYF.

The chain recombines TRBV12-3 or TRBV12-4 with TRBJ1-1; no firm D call. The CDR3 has 12 residues. The germline V and J ends were trimmed by 3 bases and 1 base, with 3 bases remaining between them. The CDR3 coding sequence is TGTGCCAGCAGTTTGAGGAACACTGAAGCTTTCTTT. Its protein product is CASSLRNTEAFF.

The chain is built from TRBV29-1 and TRBJ2-2; 8 nucleotides match TRBD1. The germline gives CDR1 SQVTM, CDR2 ANQGSEA. V dropped 4 bases and J dropped 4; count of bases not matched to a gene: 20. The CDR3 covers 19 residues. CDR3 protein: CSVARNVPWDRSGTGELFF. In DNA, the CDR3 is TGCAGCGTTGCCCGAAACGTCCCCTGGGACAGGTCGGGCACCGGGGAGCTGTTTTTT.

This clone has more than one count but fewer than ten. CDR3 DNA sequence: TGTGCCAGCAGCCCCGAGGCGAGTAACTATGGCTACACCTTC. It is translated as CASSPEASNYGYTF. The chain couples TRBV7-2 to TRBJ1-2; D unresolved. The CDR3 runs 14 residues. Trimming left V 5 bases short and J 1 base short, with 11 bases between. CDR1 SGHTA and CDR2 FQGNSA come from the germline V gene.

The genes are TRBV21-1 and TRBJ2-7; no check of the table's D call, TRBD1, against the DNA was made. TRBV21-1 is a listed pseudogene. The CDR3 is 16 residues long. CDR3 in amino acids: CASSNYPGQGWYEQYF. DNA for the CDR3: TGTGCCAGCAGCAACTACCCAGGACAGGGTTGGTACGAGCAGTACTTC.

Only a few counts were recorded for this clone. This chain joins TRBV4-1 and TRBJ1-3; D might be TRBD1 (5 bases). V gave up 0 bases and J gave up 4 bases, with 10 bases separating them. The CDR3 is 15 amino acids. Germline V gives CDR1 MGHRA, CDR2 YSYEKL. The CDR3 sequence: CASSQDYGGGNTIYF. DNA for the CDR3: TGCGCCAGCAGCCAAGATTACGGGGGAGGAAACACCATATATTTT.

The chain uses TRBV2 and TRBJ1-5; D perhaps matches TRBD1 (5 bases). Germline values: CDR1 SNHLY, CDR2 FYNNEI. V was trimmed by 7 bases and J by 3 bases, leaving 10 bases between them. The CDR3 is made up of 13 amino acids. For the CDR3, the DNA is TGTGCCAGCAAAGACAGCATCAATCAGCCCCAGCATTTT. It specifies CASKDSINQPQHF.

The V and J genes are TRBV6-5 and TRBJ1-2; TRBD1 agrees at 7 bases. The CDR3 spans 13 residues. Germline V gene sequence: CDR1 MNHEY, CDR2 SVGAGI. V shed 6 bases, J shed 4 bases, and the junction held 5 bases outside the gene matches. This chain's CDR3 is CASSNGTAYGYTF. The CDR3 DNA sequence: TGTGCCAGCAGCAACGGGACAGCCTATGGCTACACCTTC.

The V gene is TRBV10-1, the J gene TRBJ2-4; TRBD2 is a possible D gene (5 bases). The CDR3 sequence is 12 residues long. Trimming pared 3 bases from V and 7 bases from J, leaving 7 bases between. The germline V gene has CDR1 WNHNN and CDR2 SYGVQD (reference sequence). The CDR3 here is CASSDSGNIQYF. DNA of the CDR3: TGCGCCAGCAGTGATTCGGGGAACATTCAGTACTTC.

The chain links TRBV4-1 to TRBJ2-2; no firm D call. The CDR3 extends over 13 amino acids. Trimming left V 8 bases short and J 6 bases short, with 13 bases between. In germline, CDR1 is MGHRA, CDR2 YSYEKL. The CDR3 DNA reads TGCGCCAGCGCCTCGGAGACCTCCGGGGAGCTGTTTTTT. As protein: CASASETSGELFF.

The chain joins TRBV2 to TRBJ2-7, with D maybe TRBD2 (5 bases). Between the trimmed V and J ends, which lost 4 bases and 3 bases, there was a span of 13 bases. Germline CDR1 reads SNHLY; CDR2 reads FYNNEI. The CDR3 consists of 14 residues. The CDR3, as DNA: TGTGCCAGCAGTGCCCGACCTACTAGCTACGAGCAGTACTTC. Translated, it gives CASSARPTSYEQYF. The entire variable domain, with the rest obtained from reference TRBV2 and TRBJ2-7, is as follows: EPEVTQTPSHQVTQMGQEVILRCVPISNHLYFYWYRQILGQKVEFLVSFYNNEISEKSEIFDDQFSVERPDGSNFTLKIRSTKLEDSAMYFCASSARPTSYEQYFGPGTRLTVT.